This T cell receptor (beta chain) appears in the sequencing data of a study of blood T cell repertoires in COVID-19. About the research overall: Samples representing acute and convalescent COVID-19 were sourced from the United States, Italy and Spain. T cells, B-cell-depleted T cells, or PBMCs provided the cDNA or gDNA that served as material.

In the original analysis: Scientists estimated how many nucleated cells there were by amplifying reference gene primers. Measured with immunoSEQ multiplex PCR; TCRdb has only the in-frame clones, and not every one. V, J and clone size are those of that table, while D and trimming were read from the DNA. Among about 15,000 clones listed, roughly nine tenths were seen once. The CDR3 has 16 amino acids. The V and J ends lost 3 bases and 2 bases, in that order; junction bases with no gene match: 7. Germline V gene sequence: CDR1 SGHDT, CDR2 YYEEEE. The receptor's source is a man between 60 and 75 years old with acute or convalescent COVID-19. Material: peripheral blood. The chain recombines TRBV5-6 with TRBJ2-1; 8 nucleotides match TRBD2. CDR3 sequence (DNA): TGTGCCAGCAGCTCACCGACAGCGGGAGCCTACAATGAGCAGTTCTTC. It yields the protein CASSSPTAGAYNEQFF.